This TCR beta chain derives from a study of cytomegalovirus exposure and HLA in healthy donors. Vbeta (60) and Jbeta (13) primers were used in the PCR. Produced via immunoSEQ multiplex PCR; TCRdb's table is partial and in-frame only. Seen here are roughly 180,000 clones, over 80% observed once, and the top ten hold 1.2%. CDR1 SNHLY and CDR2 FYNNEI come from the germline V gene. The CDR3 spans 14 residues. J lost 3 bases, V lost 7 bases, and 6 bases had no gene match. Sequences were obtained from PBMCs. This TCR came from a boy under 10 years old in good health and CMV-seronegative. This chain uses TRBV2 with TRBJ2-7; TRBD2 matches 10 bases. CDR3 coding DNA: TGTGCCAGCAACAACCTAGCGGGGGTCTACGAGCAGTACTTC. Its protein product is CASNNLAGVYEQYF.